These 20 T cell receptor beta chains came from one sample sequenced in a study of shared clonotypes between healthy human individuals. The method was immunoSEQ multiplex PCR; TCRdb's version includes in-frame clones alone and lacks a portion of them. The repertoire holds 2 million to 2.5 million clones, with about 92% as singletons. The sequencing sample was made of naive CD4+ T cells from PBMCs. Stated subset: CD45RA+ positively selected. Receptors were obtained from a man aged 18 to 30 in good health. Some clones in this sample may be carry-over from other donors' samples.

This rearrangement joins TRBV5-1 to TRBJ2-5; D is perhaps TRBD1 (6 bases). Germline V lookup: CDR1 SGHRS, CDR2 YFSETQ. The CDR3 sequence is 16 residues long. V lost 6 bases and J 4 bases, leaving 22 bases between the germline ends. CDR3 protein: CASTQGTSWSLETQYF. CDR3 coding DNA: TGCGCCAGCACCCAGGGGACCAGCTGGTCCCTAGAGACCCAGTACTTC.

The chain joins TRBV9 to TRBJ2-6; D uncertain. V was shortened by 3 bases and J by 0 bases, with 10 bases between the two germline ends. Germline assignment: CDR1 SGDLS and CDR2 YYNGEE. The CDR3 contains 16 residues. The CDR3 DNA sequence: TGTGCCAGCAGCGCAGCGATTTCCTCTGGGGCCAACGTCCTGACTTTC. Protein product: CASSAAISSGANVLTF. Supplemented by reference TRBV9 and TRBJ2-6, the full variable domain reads DSGVTQTPKHLITATGQRVTLRCSPRSGDLSVYWYQQSLDQGLQFLIQYYNGEERAKGNILERFSAQQFPDLHSELNLSSLELGDSALYFCASSAAISSGANVLTFGAGSRLTVL.

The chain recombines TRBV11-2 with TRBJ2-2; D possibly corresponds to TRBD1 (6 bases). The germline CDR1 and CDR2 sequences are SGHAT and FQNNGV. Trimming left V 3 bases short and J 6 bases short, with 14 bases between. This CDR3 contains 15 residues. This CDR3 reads CASSFSRGRAGELFF. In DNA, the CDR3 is TGTGCCAGCAGCTTTAGCAGGGGTAGAGCCGGGGAGCTGTTTTTT.

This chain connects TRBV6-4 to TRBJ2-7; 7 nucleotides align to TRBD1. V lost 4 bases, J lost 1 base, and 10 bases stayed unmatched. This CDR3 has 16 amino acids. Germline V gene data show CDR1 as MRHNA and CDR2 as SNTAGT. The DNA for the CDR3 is TGTGCCAGCAGTGCTGATTGGACAGGTTCTTCCTACGAGCAGTACTTC. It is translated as CASSADWTGSSYEQYF.

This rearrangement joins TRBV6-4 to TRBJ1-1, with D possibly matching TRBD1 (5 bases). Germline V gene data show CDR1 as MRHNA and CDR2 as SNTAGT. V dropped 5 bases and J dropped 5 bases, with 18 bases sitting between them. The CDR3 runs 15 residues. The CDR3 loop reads CASSPSGGYRTEAFF. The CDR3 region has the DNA TGTGCCAGCAGTCCTTCGGGGGGGTACCGAACTGAAGCTTTCTTT.

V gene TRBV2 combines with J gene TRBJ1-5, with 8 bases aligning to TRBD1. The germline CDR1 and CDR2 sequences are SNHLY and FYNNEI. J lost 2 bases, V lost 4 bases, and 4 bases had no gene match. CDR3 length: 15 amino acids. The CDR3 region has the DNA TGTGCCAGCAGTGTATCGGGACAGGGCAATCAGCCCCAGCATTTT. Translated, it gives CASSVSGQGNQPQHF.

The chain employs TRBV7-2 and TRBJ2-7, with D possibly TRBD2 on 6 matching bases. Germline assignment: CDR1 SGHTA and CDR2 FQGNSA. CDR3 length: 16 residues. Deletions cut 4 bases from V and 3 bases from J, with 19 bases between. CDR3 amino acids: CASSYPGLTTSYEQYF. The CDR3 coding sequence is TGTGCCAGCAGCTACCCGGGACTCACAACAAGCTACGAGCAGTACTTC.

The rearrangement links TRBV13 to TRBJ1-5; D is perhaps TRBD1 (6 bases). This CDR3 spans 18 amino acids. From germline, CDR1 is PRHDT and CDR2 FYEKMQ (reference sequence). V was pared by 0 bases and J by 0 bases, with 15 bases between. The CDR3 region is CASSLGGGHPYSNQPQHF. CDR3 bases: TGTGCCAGCAGCTTAGGCGGGGGACACCCTTATAGCAATCAGCCCCAGCATTTT.

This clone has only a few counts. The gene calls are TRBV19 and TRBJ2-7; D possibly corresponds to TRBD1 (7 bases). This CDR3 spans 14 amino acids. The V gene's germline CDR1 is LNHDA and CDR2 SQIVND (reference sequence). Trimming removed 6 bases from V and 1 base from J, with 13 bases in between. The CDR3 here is CASSVAGQSYEQYF. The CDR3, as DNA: TGTGCCAGTAGCGTCGCGGGACAGTCCTACGAGCAGTACTTC.

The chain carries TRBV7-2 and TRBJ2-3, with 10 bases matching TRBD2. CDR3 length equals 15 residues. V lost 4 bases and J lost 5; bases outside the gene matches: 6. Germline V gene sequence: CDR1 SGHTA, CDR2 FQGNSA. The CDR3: CASSSLAGIIDTQYF. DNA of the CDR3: TGTGCCAGCAGCTCACTAGCGGGAATCATAGATACGCAGTATTTT.

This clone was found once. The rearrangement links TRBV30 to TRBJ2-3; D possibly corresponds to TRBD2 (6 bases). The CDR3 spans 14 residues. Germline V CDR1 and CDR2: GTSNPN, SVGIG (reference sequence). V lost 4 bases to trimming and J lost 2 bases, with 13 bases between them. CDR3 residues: CAWNSGLLTDTQYF. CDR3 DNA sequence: TGTGCCTGGAATTCGGGACTGCTCACAGATACGCAGTATTTT.

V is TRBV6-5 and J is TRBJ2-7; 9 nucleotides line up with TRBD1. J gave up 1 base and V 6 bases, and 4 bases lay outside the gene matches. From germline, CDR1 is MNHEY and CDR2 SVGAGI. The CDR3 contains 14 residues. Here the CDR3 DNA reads TGTGCCAGCAGCATCGGACAGGGGTCCTACGAGCAGTACTTC. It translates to CASSIGQGSYEQYF.

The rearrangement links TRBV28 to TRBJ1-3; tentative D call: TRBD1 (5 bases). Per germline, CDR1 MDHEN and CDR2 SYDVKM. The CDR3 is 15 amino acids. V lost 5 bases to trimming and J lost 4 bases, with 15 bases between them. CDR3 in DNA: TGTGCCAGCAGTACCACTTTCGGGGCGGGAAACACCATATATTTT. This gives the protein CASSTTFGAGNTIYF.

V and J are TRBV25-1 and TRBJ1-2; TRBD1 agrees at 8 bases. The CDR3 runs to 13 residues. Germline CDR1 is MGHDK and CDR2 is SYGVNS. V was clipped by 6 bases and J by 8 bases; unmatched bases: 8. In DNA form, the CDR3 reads TGTGCCAGCAGGCCGACAGGGGTGGACGGCTACACCTTC. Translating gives CASRPTGVDGYTF.

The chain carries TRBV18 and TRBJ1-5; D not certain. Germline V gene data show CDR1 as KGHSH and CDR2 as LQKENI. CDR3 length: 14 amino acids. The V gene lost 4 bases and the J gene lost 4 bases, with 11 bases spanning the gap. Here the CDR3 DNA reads TGTGCCAGCTCACGAGATGGAGGGAATCAGCCCCAGCATTTT. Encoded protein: CASSRDGGNQPQHF.

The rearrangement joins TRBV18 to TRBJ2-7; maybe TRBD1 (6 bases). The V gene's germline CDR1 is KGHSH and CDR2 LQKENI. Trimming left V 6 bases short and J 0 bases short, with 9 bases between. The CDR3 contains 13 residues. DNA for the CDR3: TGTGCCAGCTCCGACAGGAGCTCCTACGAGCAGTACTTC. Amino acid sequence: CASSDRSSYEQYF.

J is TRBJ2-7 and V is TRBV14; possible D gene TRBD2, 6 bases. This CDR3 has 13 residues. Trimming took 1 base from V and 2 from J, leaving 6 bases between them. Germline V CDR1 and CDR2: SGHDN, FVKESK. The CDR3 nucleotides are TGTGCCAGCAGCCAAGGGACTACCTACGAGCAGTACTTC. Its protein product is CASSQGTTYEQYF.

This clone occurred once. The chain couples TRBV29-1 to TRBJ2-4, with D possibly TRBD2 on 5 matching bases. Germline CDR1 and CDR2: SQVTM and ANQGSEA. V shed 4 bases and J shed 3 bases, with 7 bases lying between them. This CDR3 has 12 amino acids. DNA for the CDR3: TGCAGCGTTGTCGGGGACAAAAACATTCAGTACTTC. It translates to CSVVGDKNIQYF.

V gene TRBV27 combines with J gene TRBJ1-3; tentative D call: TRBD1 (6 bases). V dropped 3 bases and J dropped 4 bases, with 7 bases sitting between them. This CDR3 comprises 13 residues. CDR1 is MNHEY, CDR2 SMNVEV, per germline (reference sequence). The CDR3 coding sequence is TGTGCCAGCAGTTTCGACAGGGGAAACACCATATATTTT. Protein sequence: CASSFDRGNTIYF.

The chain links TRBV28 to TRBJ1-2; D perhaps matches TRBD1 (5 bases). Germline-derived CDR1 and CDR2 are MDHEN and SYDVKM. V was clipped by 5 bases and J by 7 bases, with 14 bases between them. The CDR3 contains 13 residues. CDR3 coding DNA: TGTGCCAGCAGTCGGAGCTCGGGGGGTGGCTACACCTTC. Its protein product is CASSRSSGGGYTF.